The 24 T cell receptor beta chains in this list originate from one sample, sequenced in a study of CD8 T cells in ankylosing spondylitis. These receptors have no identified antigens. Overall study results and limits: Eight highly homologous variants formed a TCR beta motif that appeared characteristic of ankylosing spondylitis blood.

TCRdb independently ran MiXCR on the 5' RACE reads; one entry per CDR3 protein. In the table there are about 440,000 distinct CDR3 sequences, roughly 17% of which are singletons. The sequenced sample consisted of blood, either unsorted or a sorted T cell fraction (not recorded which). The receptors derive from a male donor with ankylosing spondylitis.

This clonotype was picked up a small number of times. This chain uses TRBV12-3 or TRBV12-4 with TRBJ2-5; TRBD2 is a possible D gene (5 bases). The CDR3 is 14 amino acids. Trimming cost V 6 bases and J 5 bases, with 16 bases left between them. Here the CDR3 reads CASSGVPQWETQYF. The CDR3 region has the DNA TGTGCCAGCAGCGGGGTCCCCCAGTGGGAGACCCAGTACTTC.

At least ten counts were recorded for this clonotype. The genes are TRBV12-3 or TRBV12-4 and TRBJ1-2, with D tentatively TRBD1 (5 bases). This CDR3 has 13 amino acids. Trimming cost V 3 bases and J 4 bases, with 9 bases left between them. Here the CDR3 reads CASSFSGTYGYTF. The CDR3 region has the DNA TGTGCCAGCAGTTTTTCAGGGACCTATGGCTACACCTTC.

This chain links TRBV19 with TRBJ2-1, with a weak D call TRBD2 (6 bases). With 4 bases removed from V and 7 bases from J, the gap between germline ends came to 14 bases. The germline gives CDR1 LNHDA, CDR2 SQIVND (reference sequence). The CDR3 is made up of 14 amino acids. The CDR3 is CASSSGTPTNEQFF. The CDR3 region has the DNA TGTGCCAGTAGTAGTGGGACTCCCACTAATGAGCAGTTCTTC.

This clonotype has a handful of counts. V and J are TRBV3-1 and TRBJ1-1; D not certain. Germline-derived CDR1 and CDR2 are LGHDT and YNNKEL (reference sequence). The CDR3 length is 15 residues. V was shortened by 0 bases and J by 5 bases, with 13 bases between the two germline ends. CDR3 DNA: TGTGCCAGCAGCCAAGACTGGACGGGCGGAACTGAAGCTTTCTTT. This sequence encodes CASSQDWTGGTEAFF.

The sample holds a few counts of this clonotype. The V call is TRBV6-1, the J call TRBJ1-5; TRBD1 is a possible D gene (6 bases). This CDR3 has 16 amino acids. V was trimmed by 4 bases and J by 7 bases, leaving 20 bases between them. The V gene's germline CDR1 is MNHNS and CDR2 SASEGT. The CDR3 protein is CASSGQGTGSRQPQHF. The CDR3 coding sequence is TGTGCCAGCAGTGGTCAGGGTACAGGGTCTCGGCAGCCCCAGCATTTT.

V and J are TRBV4-1 and TRBJ1-4; TRBD1 matches at 8 bases. The trim removed 3 bases at V and 0 bases at J, leaving 0 bases unmatched. Per the germline V gene, CDR1 is MGHRA and CDR2 is YSYEKL. The CDR3 runs to 15 residues. CDR3 in amino acids: CASSQTGATNEKLFF. DNA of the CDR3: TGCGCCAGCAGCCAGACAGGGGCAACTAATGAAAAACTGTTTTTT.

The DNA for the CDR3 is TGTGCCAGCAGCCGGGTGGGGGTAGATACGCAGTATTTT. Its translation: CASSRVGVDTQYF. The chain combines TRBV11-2 with TRBJ2-3; D may correspond to TRBD1 or TRBD2 (5 bases each). The V gene lost 5 bases and the J gene lost 5 bases, with 11 bases spanning the gap. This CDR3 comprises 13 residues. Germline V gives CDR1 SGHAT, CDR2 FQNNGV.

This clonotype was seen repeatedly, ten times or more. The V and J genes are TRBV24-1 and TRBJ2-1; 7 nucleotides line up with TRBD2. After removal of 3 bases from V and 7 bases from J, the junction contained 11 bases not matched to a gene. The CDR3 is 16 amino acids. The V gene's germline CDR1 is KGHDR and CDR2 SFDVKD. The CDR3 DNA follows: TGTGCCACCAGTGATCCAGGACTAGAAATGGGAAATGAGCAGTTCTTC. It specifies CATSDPGLEMGNEQFF.

This clonotype was seen repeatedly, ten times or more. The rearrangement uses TRBV28 and TRBJ2-1; 7 positions agree with TRBD1. V shed 6 bases, J shed 3 bases, and the junction held 5 bases outside the gene matches. The length of the CDR3 is 14 residues. The germline V gene has CDR1 MDHEN and CDR2 SYDVKM. CDR3 coding DNA: TGTGCCAGCAGCTTAGCAGGGGGCTACAATGAGCAGTTCTTC. It yields the protein CASSLAGGYNEQFF. The full variable domain, with the rest looked up from reference TRBV28 and TRBJ2-1, is DVKVTQSSRYLVKRTGEKVFLECVQDMDHENMFWYRQDPGLGLRLIYFSYDVKMKEKGDIPEGYSVSREKKERFSLILESASTNQTSMYLCASSLAGGYNEQFFGPGTRLTVL.

This clonotype turned up a few times. The rearrangement links TRBV7-8 to TRBJ2-7, with 12 bases aligning to TRBD2. Germline values: CDR1 SGHVS, CDR2 FQNEAQ. Trimming at V came to 5 bases and at J to 3 bases, leaving 5 bases not matched to a gene. The CDR3 consists of 15 residues. CDR3 sequence reads: CASSKGTSGLYEQYF. The CDR3 DNA is TGTGCCAGCAGCAAAGGGACTAGCGGGCTCTACGAGCAGTACTTC.

This clonotype was picked up a small number of times. The chain joins TRBV20-1 to TRBJ1-5; 8 bases are shared with TRBD1. The CDR3 runs 15 residues. Germline CDR1 reads DFQATT; CDR2 reads SNEGSKA (reference sequence). J was trimmed by 2 bases and V by 0 bases; bases with no gene match: 3. As DNA, the CDR3 is TGCAGTGCTAGAGAGGACAGGGAGGGCAATCAGCCCCAGCATTTT. This encodes CSAREDREGNQPQHF.

In this sample, this clonotype turned up a few times. This chain uses TRBV6-2 or TRBV6-3 with TRBJ2-1; D is possibly TRBD1 or TRBD2 (5 bases each). Germline CDR1 is MNHEY and CDR2 is SVGEGT. The V end lost 2 bases, the J end lost 6 bases, and 20 bases lay between the germline ends. The CDR3 consists of 17 residues. The CDR3 DNA reads as TGTGCCAGCAGTTACGGGTTCGGGCAGCCGGGGCGCAATGAGCAGTTCTTC. Encoded protein: CASSYGFGQPGRNEQFF.

This chain joins TRBV12-3 or TRBV12-4 and TRBJ2-3; D unresolved. The length of the CDR3 is 11 residues. V was cut by 7 bases and J by 6 bases, with 8 bases left in between. CDR3 in DNA: TGTGCCAGCATGGTAGTGGATACGCAGTATTTT. As protein: CASMVVDTQYF.

The chain uses TRBV5-1 and TRBJ2-7; possibly TRBD2 for D (6 bases). CDR1 and CDR2 (germline): SGHRS, YFSETQ. The length of the CDR3 is 14 residues. V was shortened by 4 bases and J by 0 bases, with 11 bases between the two germline ends. CDR3 amino acids: CASSGDFSSYEQYF. The DNA for the CDR3 is TGCGCCAGCAGCGGGGACTTTAGCTCCTACGAGCAGTACTTC.

In this sample, this clonotype turned up many times. J is TRBJ1-4 and V is TRBV18, with D uncertain. Germline CDR1 is KGHSH and CDR2 is LQKENI. V lost 2 bases and J lost 4, with 14 bases in between. The CDR3 consists of 16 residues. CDR3 DNA: TGTGCCAGCTCACCAGCAAAGGAGACCGGTAATGAAAAACTGTTTTTT. Translated, it gives CASSPAKETGNEKLFF.

The CDR3, as DNA: TGTGCCAGCAGCCCCGGGGGGAAGGGGGAGACCCAGTACTTC. The encoded protein is CASSPGGKGETQYF. The V call is TRBV9, the J call TRBJ2-5, with 7 bases matching TRBD2. The CDR3 length is 14 residues. Unmatched junction bases numbered 8, after V lost 4 bases and J lost 5 bases. Germline loops: CDR1 SGDLS, CDR2 YYNGEE.

J is TRBJ2-7 and V is TRBV6-5; 8 positions match TRBD2. V gave up 4 bases and J gave up 2 bases; unmatched junction bases: 4. The CDR3 runs to 14 residues. CDR1 MNHEY and CDR2 SVGAGI come from the germline V gene. DNA of the CDR3: TGTGCCAGCAGTTTAACTAGCGGCACCTACGAGCAGTACTTC. This gives the protein CASSLTSGTYEQYF.

The sample holds many counts of this clonotype. This chain connects TRBV5-1 to TRBJ1-1; TRBD1 might be the D (5 bases). Between the trimmed V and J ends, which lost 0 bases and 4 bases, there was a span of 13 bases. Germline CDR1 reads SGHRS; CDR2 reads YFSETQ. This CDR3 has 15 amino acids. This CDR3 is CASSLDGRAGTEAFF. The CDR3 coding sequence is TGCGCCAGCAGCTTGGACGGCAGGGCGGGCACTGAAGCTTTCTTT.

This clonotype was counted between two and nine times. The chain links TRBV7-2 to TRBJ2-7; D unresolved. Trimming cost V 3 bases and J 5 bases, with 14 bases left between them. The CDR3 length is 14 residues. Germline values: CDR1 SGHTA, CDR2 FQGNSA. The CDR3 loop reads CASSFDALKHEQYF. The CDR3 DNA follows: TGTGCCAGCAGCTTCGACGCACTCAAACACGAGCAGTACTTC.

This clonotype was seen many times. This rearrangement joins TRBV2 to TRBJ2-1; 13 nucleotides align to TRBD2. The CDR3 sequence is 17 residues long. Trimming at V came to 4 bases and at J to 4 bases, leaving 7 bases not matched to a gene. Germline V lookup: CDR1 SNHLY, CDR2 FYNNEI. The CDR3 loop reads CASSGGTSGTLYNEQFF. As DNA, the CDR3 is TGTGCCAGCAGTGGGGGGACTAGCGGGACCCTATACAATGAGCAGTTCTTC.

The genes are TRBV20-1 and TRBJ1-2; D is uncertain. The V end was cut by 4 bases, the J end by 11 bases, with 8 bases between. The CDR3 consists of 9 residues. Germline V gene lookup returns CDR1 DFQATT and CDR2 SNEGSKA (reference sequence). CDR3 in DNA: TGCAGTGCTATCTACGGGTACACCTTC. This gives the protein CSAIYGYTF.

There are a few counts of this clonotype. The chain carries TRBV19 and TRBJ1-5; tentatively, D is TRBD1 (5 bases). The CDR3 is made up of 15 amino acids. Trimming removed 4 bases at V and 6 bases at J, with 16 bases between. Germline CDR1 is LNHDA and CDR2 is SQIVND (reference sequence). CDR3 bases: TGTGCCAGTAGTACCCAGGGTATCTGGGGTCAGCCCCAGCATTTT. Translating gives CASSTQGIWGQPQHF.

The V call is TRBV13, the J call TRBJ1-1; 11 bases line up with TRBD1. Trimming at V came to 5 bases and at J to 5 bases, leaving 10 bases not matched to a gene. There are 16 residues in the CDR3. Germline V gene lookup returns CDR1 PRHDT and CDR2 FYEKMQ (reference sequence). The CDR3 sequence is CASSRMDRGRETEAFF. The CDR3 nucleotides read TGTGCCAGCAGCAGAATGGACAGGGGGCGGGAGACTGAAGCTTTCTTT.

The CDR3 sequence: CASSEWDAPYNEQFF. For the CDR3, the DNA is TGCGCCAGCAGTGAGTGGGACGCCCCCTACAATGAGCAGTTCTTC. This sequence joins TRBV10-2 and TRBJ2-1, with D perhaps being TRBD1 or TRBD2 (5 bases each). CDR1 and CDR2 from the germline V gene are WSHSY and SAAADI. The CDR3 sequence is 15 residues long. The ends were cut back, 1 base at V and 2 bases at J, with 9 bases in the middle.